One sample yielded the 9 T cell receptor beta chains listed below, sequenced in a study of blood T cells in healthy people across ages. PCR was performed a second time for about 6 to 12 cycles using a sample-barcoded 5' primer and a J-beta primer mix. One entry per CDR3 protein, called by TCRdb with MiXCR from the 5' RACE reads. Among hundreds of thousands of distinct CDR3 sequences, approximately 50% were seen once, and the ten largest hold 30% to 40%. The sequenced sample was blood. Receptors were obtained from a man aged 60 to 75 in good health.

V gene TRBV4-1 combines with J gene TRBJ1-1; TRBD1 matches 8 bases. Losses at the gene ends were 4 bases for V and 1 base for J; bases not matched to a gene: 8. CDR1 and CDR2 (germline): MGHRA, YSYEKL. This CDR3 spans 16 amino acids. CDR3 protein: CASSRQGMVGNTEAFF. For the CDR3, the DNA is TGCGCCAGCAGCCGACAGGGGATGGTGGGGAACACTGAAGCTTTCTTT.

The CDR3 spells CASSLGGGVTGEQYF. The CDR3 DNA is TGTGCCAGCAGTTTAGGCGGGGGGGTTACCGGTGAGCAGTACTTC. The V and J genes are TRBV28 and TRBJ2-5; 9 nucleotides agree with TRBD2. The germline V gene has CDR1 MDHEN and CDR2 SYDVKM. The J segment lost 11 bases and the V segment lost 2 bases, leaving 12 bases of the junction unmatched. The CDR3 extends over 15 amino acids. Full variable domain (missing parts from reference TRBV28 and TRBJ2-5): DVKVTQSSRYLVKRTGEKVFLECVQDMDHENMFWYRQDPGLGLRLIYFSYDVKMKEKGDIPEGYSVSREKKERFSLILESASTNQTSMYLCASSLGGGVTGEQYFGPGTRLLVL.

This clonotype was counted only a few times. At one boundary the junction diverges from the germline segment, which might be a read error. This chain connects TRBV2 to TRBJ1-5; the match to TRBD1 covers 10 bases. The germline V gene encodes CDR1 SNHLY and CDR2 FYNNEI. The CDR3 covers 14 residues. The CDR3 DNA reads TGCGCCAGCACGGGGACAGGGGGCAATCAGCCCCAGCATTTT. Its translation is CASTGTGGNQPQHF.

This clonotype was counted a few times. CDR3 coding DNA: TGTGCCAGCTCCGTCCAGGGGGTGTACAATGAGCAGTTCTTC. This translates into CASSVQGVYNEQFF. This sequence joins TRBV11-2 and TRBJ2-1, with 7 bases matching TRBD1. Germline loops: CDR1 SGHAT, CDR2 FQNNGV. The CDR3 has 14 amino acids. J gave up 4 bases and V 8 bases, and 8 bases lay outside the gene matches.

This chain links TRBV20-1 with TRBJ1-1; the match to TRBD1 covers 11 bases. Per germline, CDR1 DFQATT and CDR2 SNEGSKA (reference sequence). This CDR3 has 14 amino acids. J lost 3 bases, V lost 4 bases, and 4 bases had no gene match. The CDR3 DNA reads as TGCAGTGCTAAGCCGGGACAGGGGGACACTGAAGCTTTCTTT. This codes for CSAKPGQGDTEAFF.

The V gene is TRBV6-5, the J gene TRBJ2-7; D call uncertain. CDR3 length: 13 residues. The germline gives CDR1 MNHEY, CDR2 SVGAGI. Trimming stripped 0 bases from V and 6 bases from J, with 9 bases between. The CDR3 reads CASSYSNVGEQYF. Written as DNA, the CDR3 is TGTGCCAGCAGTTACTCTAATGTAGGCGAGCAGTACTTC.

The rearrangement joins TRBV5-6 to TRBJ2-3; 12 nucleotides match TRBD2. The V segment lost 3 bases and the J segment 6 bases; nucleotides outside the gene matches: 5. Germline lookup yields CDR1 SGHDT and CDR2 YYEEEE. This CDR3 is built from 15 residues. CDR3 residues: CASSSGLAGWDTQYF. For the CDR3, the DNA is TGTGCCAGCAGCTCCGGACTAGCGGGGTGGGATACGCAGTATTTT.

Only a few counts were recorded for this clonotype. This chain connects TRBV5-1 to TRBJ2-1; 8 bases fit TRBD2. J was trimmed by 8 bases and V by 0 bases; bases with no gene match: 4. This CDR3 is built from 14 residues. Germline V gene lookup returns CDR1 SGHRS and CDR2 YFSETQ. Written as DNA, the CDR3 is TGCGCCAGCAGCTTGGTACCGGGAGGGGATGAGCAGTTCTTC. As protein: CASSLVPGGDEQFF.

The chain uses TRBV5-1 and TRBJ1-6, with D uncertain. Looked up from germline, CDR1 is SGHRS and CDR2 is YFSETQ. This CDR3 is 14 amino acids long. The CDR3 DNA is TGCGACCAATCGGACGGCGCCTATAATTCACCCCTCCACTTT. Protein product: CDQSDGAYNSPLHF.